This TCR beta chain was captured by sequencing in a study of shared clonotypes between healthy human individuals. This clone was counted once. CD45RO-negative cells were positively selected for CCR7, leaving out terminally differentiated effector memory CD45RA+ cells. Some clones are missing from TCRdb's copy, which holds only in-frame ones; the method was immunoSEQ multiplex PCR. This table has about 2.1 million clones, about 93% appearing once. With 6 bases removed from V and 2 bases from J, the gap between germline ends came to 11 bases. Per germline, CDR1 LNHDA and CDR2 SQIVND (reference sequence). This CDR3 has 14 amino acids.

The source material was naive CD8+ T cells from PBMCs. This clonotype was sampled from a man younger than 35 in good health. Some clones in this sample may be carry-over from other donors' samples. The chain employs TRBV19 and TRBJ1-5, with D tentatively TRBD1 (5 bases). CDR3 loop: CASRPGIGNQPQHF. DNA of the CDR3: TGTGCCAGTAGACCAGGGATTGGCAATCAGCCCCAGCATTTT.